Reported below is one T cell receptor beta chain. Antigen specificity is unknown. The donors formed part of the roughly 120-subject validation cohort, distinct from the roughly 620-subject first cohort. Germline V gives CDR1 MDHEN, CDR2 SYDVKM. Trimming removed 5 bases from V and 3 bases from J, with 14 bases in between. The CDR3 runs to 14 residues. TCRdb's table, derived via immunoSEQ multiplex PCR, lists solely in-frame clones and lacks some. The sample includes roughly 330,000 clones, around 90% of them seen just once. This entry comes from a study of cytomegalovirus exposure and HLA in healthy donors. Overall study findings and caveats: Within the 120 or so validation repertoires, first-cohort TCR clusters tended to co-occur, according to a later analysis. Diagnosis of cytomegalovirus status made by the classifier reportedly showed high specificity and sensitivity. In vitro experiments confirmed that three CMV-associated chains were specific for CMV antigens.

Source material: PBMCs. The source of this sequence is a woman aged 30 to 39 in good health and CMV-seropositive. The J gene is TRBJ2-7, the V gene TRBV28; TRBD1 is a possible D gene (5 bases). In DNA form, the CDR3 reads TGTGCCAGCAGTCCCAGGTTAGGGGTCTACGAGCAGTACTTC. This encodes CASSPRLGVYEQYF.